The next 30 T cell receptor beta chains were all read from a single sample in a study of blood T cell repertoires in COVID-19. Produced via immunoSEQ multiplex PCR; TCRdb's table is partial and in-frame only. The sample includes about 250,000 clones, about 91% of them seen just once. The sequencing sample was made of peripheral blood. These receptors were obtained from a woman aged 30 to 39 with COVID-19, enrolled during active disease.

The rearrangement links TRBV6-2 or TRBV6-3 to TRBJ2-3, with 9 bases lining up with TRBD2. The V gene end was trimmed by 6 bases and the J gene end by 2 bases; junction bases not matched to a gene: 6. The germline V gene has CDR1 MNHEY and CDR2 SVGEGT. The length of the CDR3 is 15 residues. This CDR3 is CASSWRGGPTDTQYF. As DNA, the CDR3 is TGTGCCAGCAGCTGGCGGGGGGGTCCCACAGATACGCAGTATTTT.

The gene calls are TRBV9 and TRBJ1-2; D gene uncertain. This CDR3 has 11 amino acids. Germline loops: CDR1 SGDLS, CDR2 YYNGEE. V lost 3 bases to trimming and J lost 7 bases, with 7 bases between them. The CDR3 region is CASSDWFGYTF. As DNA, the CDR3 is TGTGCCAGCAGCGACTGGTTTGGCTACACCTTC.

J is TRBJ2-6 and V is TRBV29-1; TRBD1 agrees at 8 bases. V shed 6 bases and J 4 bases; nucleotides not matched to a gene: 8. CDR3 size: 15 residues. Germline CDR1 reads SQVTM; CDR2 reads ANQGSEA. The CDR3 here is CSVNQGAGGANVLTF. The CDR3 nucleotides are TGCAGCGTGAATCAGGGGGCGGGAGGGGCCAACGTCCTGACTTTC. Using reference TRBV29-1 and TRBJ2-6 for the parts outside the CDR3, the full variable domain is SAVISQKPSRDICQRGTSLTIQCQVDSQVTMMFWYRQQPGQSLTLIATANQGSEATYESGFVIDKFPISRPNLTFSTLTVSNMSPEDSSIYLCSVNQGAGGANVLTFGAGSRLTVL.

In its sample, this clone was seen once. V is TRBV30 and J is TRBJ1-3; perhaps TRBD1 as D (6 bases). Germline-derived CDR1 and CDR2 are GTSNPN and SVGIG (reference sequence). This CDR3 has 13 amino acids. V lost 2 bases to trimming and J lost 6 bases, with 11 bases between them. The CDR3 region is CAWSRGGENTIYF. The CDR3 DNA reads TGTGCCTGGAGTCGAGGGGGAGAAAACACCATATATTTT.

The sample holds a few counts of this clone. The chain employs TRBV28 and TRBJ2-7, with TRBD1 as a possible D gene (5 bases). The V and J ends lost 4 bases and 6 bases respectively, with 10 bases between them. This CDR3 has 12 amino acids. CDR1 MDHEN and CDR2 SYDVKM come from the germline V gene. The CDR3 loop is CASSSDKAEQYF. The DNA of the CDR3 is TGTGCCAGCAGTTCGGACAAGGCCGAGCAGTACTTC.

The chain uses TRBV3-1 (or the pseudogene TRBV3-2) and TRBJ2-7; weak D call: TRBD2 (6 bases). Germline V lookup: CDR1 LGHDT, CDR2 YNNKEL (reference sequence). Trimming cost V 1 base and J 6 bases, with 19 bases left between them. The CDR3 has 16 amino acids. The CDR3 DNA reads as TGTGCCAGCAGCCAAGTAGAACCGACTAGTGTTCTCGAGCAGTACGTC. It encodes CASSQVEPTSVLEQYV.

This chain joins TRBV25-1 and TRBJ2-1, with a weak D call TRBD2 (5 bases). The length of the CDR3 is 15 residues. Germline CDR1 is MGHDK and CDR2 is SYGVNS. V shed 0 bases and J shed 3 bases, with 9 bases lying between them. In DNA, the CDR3 is TGTGCCAGCAGTGAATACTGGGGAGTCTACAATGAGCAGTTCTTC. The encoded protein is CASSEYWGVYNEQFF.

In its sample, this clone was seen once. The chain is built from TRBV5-1 and TRBJ1-4; a possible D gene is TRBD1 (5 bases). The CDR3 is made up of 16 amino acids. Germline values: CDR1 SGHRS, CDR2 YFSETQ. Between the trimmed V and J ends, which lost 3 bases and 5 bases, there was a span of 17 bases. CDR3 residues: CASSSGDVRSNEKLFF. CDR3 coding DNA: TGCGCCAGCAGCTCGGGGGACGTAAGATCCAATGAAAAACTGTTTTTT.

The gene calls are TRBV5-5 and TRBJ2-3; 12 nucleotides align to TRBD2. V lost 5 bases to trimming and J lost 4 bases; unmatched junction nucleotides: 11. The CDR3 is made up of 17 amino acids. From germline, CDR1 is SGHKS and CDR2 YYEKEE (reference sequence). The chain's CDR3 is CASREASSSGRADTQYF. DNA for the CDR3: TGTGCCAGCAGGGAAGCTTCGTCTAGCGGGAGGGCAGATACGCAGTATTTT.

The chain couples TRBV13 to TRBJ2-1; tentatively, D is TRBD1 (5 bases). The CDR3 spans 13 residues. Germline V gives CDR1 PRHDT, CDR2 FYEKMQ (reference sequence). Trimming left V 2 bases short and J 10 bases short, with 12 bases between. The CDR3 here is CASSLTGALEQFF. The CDR3 bases are TGTGCCAGCAGCTTAACAGGAGCGCTCGAGCAGTTCTTC.

The count of this clone is one. The rearrangement joins TRBV5-5 to TRBJ2-5, with 8 bases fitting TRBD1. After removal of 5 bases from V and 5 bases from J, the junction contained 11 bases not matched to a gene. The CDR3 runs 15 residues. The V gene's germline CDR1 is SGHKS and CDR2 YYEKEE (reference sequence). The CDR3 region has the DNA TGTGCCAGCAGGTCAGGACAGGGAAGAGGGGAGACCCAGTACTTC. Encoded protein: CASRSGQGRGETQYF.

This chain joins TRBV4-3 and TRBJ2-3, with 10 bases aligning to TRBD1. This CDR3 is built from 16 residues. J lost 6 bases, V lost 2 bases, and 8 bases had no gene match. CDR1 is LGHNA and CDR2 is YSLEER in the germline V gene. CDR3 amino acids: CASSQSGTGDGDTQYF. The CDR3 nucleotides are TGCGCCAGCAGCCAATCGGGGACAGGGGACGGGGATACGCAGTATTTT.

This chain links TRBV25-1 with TRBJ1-1; D gene ambiguous. The CDR3 extends over 12 amino acids. Germline CDR1 MGHDK, CDR2 SYGVNS. Trimming left V 8 bases short and J 0 bases short, with 7 bases between. CDR3 coding DNA: TGTGCCAGCGCAAACATGAACACTGAAGCTTTCTTT. Protein: CASANMNTEAFF.

V usage is TRBV7-2 and J usage is TRBJ2-3, with 10 bases aligning to TRBD2. This CDR3 region has 19 residues. Germline-derived CDR1 and CDR2 are SGHTA and FQGNSA. J gave up 2 bases and V 4 bases, and 15 bases lay outside the gene matches. The chain's CDR3 is CASSSTDNLAGADTDTQYF. The CDR3 nucleotides are TGTGCCAGCAGCTCGACCGACAATCTAGCGGGAGCGGACACAGATACGCAGTATTTT.

V usage is TRBV9 and J usage is TRBJ1-1; possible D gene TRBD1, 5 bases. Germline V gives CDR1 SGDLS, CDR2 YYNGEE. The germline V and J ends were trimmed by 0 bases and 4 bases, with 10 bases remaining between them. The CDR3 totals 14 residues. CDR3 sequence: CASSVGVGGTEAFF. For the CDR3, the DNA is TGTGCCAGCAGCGTAGGGGTGGGGGGCACTGAAGCTTTCTTT.

This clone has only a few counts. CDR3 in amino acids: CASSQDPLNTGELFF. The CDR3 nucleotides are TGCGCCAGCAGCCAAGATCCCTTGAACACCGGGGAGCTGTTTTTT. The rearrangement uses TRBV4-3 and TRBJ2-2; D unclear. The CDR3 contains 15 residues. Trimming removed 0 bases at V and 1 base at J, with 6 bases between. The V gene's germline CDR1 is LGHNA and CDR2 YSLEER.

This clone has a single count. The V gene is TRBV28, the J gene TRBJ1-2; a weak D match, TRBD1 (5 bases). This CDR3 comprises 13 residues. Germline loops: CDR1 MDHEN, CDR2 SYDVKM. V was clipped by 8 bases and J by 2 bases, with 12 bases between them. CDR3 coding DNA: TGTGCCAGCCGGTTCGGGGGAAACTATGGCTACACCTTC. This gives the protein CASRFGGNYGYTF.

The chain has TRBV7-2 and TRBJ1-2; D not resolved. The germline V gene encodes CDR1 SGHTA and CDR2 FQGNSA. Deletions cut 2 bases from V and 2 bases from J, with 12 bases between. The CDR3 contains 15 residues. The CDR3 loop reads CASSLLYGGNYGYTF. CDR3 DNA: TGTGCCAGCAGCTTATTGTACGGCGGAAACTATGGCTACACCTTC.

The genes are TRBV4-1 and TRBJ1-2; 8 nucleotides align to TRBD1. The junction had 8 bases not matched to a gene; V was cut back by 2 bases and J by 6 bases. From germline, CDR1 is MGHRA and CDR2 YSYEKL. The CDR3 is 15 amino acids. This CDR3 is CASSQPGQGPDGYTF. In DNA, the CDR3 is TGCGCCAGCAGCCAACCCGGACAGGGACCGGATGGCTACACCTTC.

The V call is TRBV19, the J call TRBJ1-2, with D perhaps matching TRBD1 (5 bases). V was trimmed by 3 bases and J by 3 bases, leaving 11 bases between them. Germline V CDR1 and CDR2: LNHDA, SQIVND (reference sequence). This CDR3 spans 14 amino acids. The CDR3, as DNA: TGTGCCAGTAGTATCTATCTCAGGGACTATGGCTACACCTTC. Its protein is CASSIYLRDYGYTF.

The CDR3 sequence is CASREGLNSPLHF. The CDR3 DNA reads TGTGCCAGCAGGGAGGGGCTTAATTCACCCCTCCACTTT. The chain uses TRBV28 and TRBJ1-6; the D gene is possibly TRBD1 (5 bases). This CDR3 is built from 13 residues. The V end was cut by 6 bases, the J end by 6 bases, with 9 bases between. Per germline, CDR1 MDHEN and CDR2 SYDVKM.

The chain couples TRBV13 to TRBJ1-2, with 10 positions matching TRBD1. The CDR3 length is 14 residues. Germline loops: CDR1 PRHDT, CDR2 FYEKMQ (reference sequence). With 5 bases clipped from V and 6 bases from J, the junction kept 6 bases outside the gene matches. CDR3 in amino acids: CASSRRQGAHGYTF. DNA for the CDR3: TGTGCCAGCAGCCGCAGACAGGGGGCTCATGGCTACACCTTC. The full variable domain, with the rest looked up from reference TRBV13 and TRBJ1-2, is AAGVIQSPRHLIKEKRETATLKCYPIPRHDTVYWYQQGPGQDPQFLISFYEKMQSDKGSIPDRFSAQQFSDYHSELNMSSLELGDSALYFCASSRRQGAHGYTFGSGTRLTVV.

The chain joins TRBV28 to TRBJ2-7; 8 positions match TRBD1. The J segment lost 5 bases and the V segment lost 8 bases, leaving 11 bases of the junction unmatched. Germline CDR1 is MDHEN and CDR2 is SYDVKM. This CDR3 is built from 14 residues. DNA for the CDR3: TGTGCCAGCCAAGGCCCAGGGGGCTTCCACGAGCAGTACGTC. It codes for CASQGPGGFHEQYV.

This chain links TRBV4-3 with TRBJ2-1; no clear D. Trimming pared 3 bases from V and 0 bases from J, leaving 9 bases between. The germline gives CDR1 LGHNA, CDR2 YSLEER. The CDR3 length is 15 residues. In DNA, the CDR3 is TGCGCCAGCAGCCAGGAGCAGAGCTCCTACAATGAGCAGTTCTTC. Its translation is CASSQEQSSYNEQFF.

This chain connects TRBV9 to TRBJ2-5; the D is unclear. CDR1 and CDR2 from the germline V gene are SGDLS and YYNGEE. Trimming pared 0 bases from V and 3 bases from J, leaving 6 bases between. The CDR3 runs 13 residues. CDR3: CASSVGSEETQYF. CDR3 DNA: TGTGCCAGCAGCGTAGGGAGTGAAGAGACCCAGTACTTC.

V is TRBV28 and J is TRBJ1-4, with 7 bases that match TRBD1. The CDR3 length is 19 residues. In germline, CDR1 is MDHEN, CDR2 SYDVKM. Germline trimming cut 6 bases from V and 0 bases from J; bases unmatched to any gene: 16. This CDR3 reads CASSPRGTASDATNEKLFF. The DNA of the CDR3 is TGTGCCAGCAGCCCACGGGGGACAGCGTCCGATGCAACTAATGAAAAACTGTTTTTT.

The rearrangement links TRBV4-1 to TRBJ2-1; 12 bases match TRBD2. Germline V gene data show CDR1 as MGHRA and CDR2 as YSYEKL. Trimming took 5 bases from V and 9 from J; bases not matched to a gene: 14. The CDR3 is 17 residues long. The CDR3, as DNA: TGCGCCAGCAGCGGACTAGCGGGAATTGGGACAGTTGGTGAGCAGTTCTTC. Translation gives CASSGLAGIGTVGEQFF.

This chain connects TRBV11-1 to TRBJ1-1; D perhaps matches TRBD1 (6 bases). The V gene's germline CDR1 is SGHAT and CDR2 FQDESV (reference sequence). V was pared by 4 bases and J by 7 bases, with 13 bases between. The CDR3 runs to 13 residues. The CDR3 here is CASSYGGAGEAFF. The CDR3 coding sequence is TGTGCCAGCAGCTATGGGGGGGCAGGTGAAGCTTTCTTT.

This chain connects TRBV7-2 to TRBJ2-3; D is unclear. V was pared by 0 bases and J by 0 bases, with 10 bases between. The length of the CDR3 is 16 residues. The V gene's germline CDR1 is SGHTA and CDR2 FQGNSA. The CDR3 sequence is CASSLASGASTDTQYF. The CDR3 nucleotides are TGTGCCAGCAGCTTAGCCTCGGGTGCTAGCACAGATACGCAGTATTTT.

This chain joins TRBV12-3 or TRBV12-4 and TRBJ2-7, with D possibly being TRBD1 (5 bases). The germline V and J ends were trimmed by 6 bases and 3 bases, with 12 bases remaining between them. This CDR3 contains 13 residues. The CDR3 protein is CASRLQDFYEQYF. DNA of the CDR3: TGTGCCAGCAGGTTACAGGATTTCTACGAGCAGTACTTC.